These 10 T cell receptor beta chains were sequenced from one sample in a study of control samples from healthy donors and cancer patients. Libraries were prepared by immunoSEQ multiplex PCR; TCRdb keeps only in-frame clonotypes and omits some of them. The sample consists of roughly 59,000 clones, around 90% of them appearing once. Specimen: PBMCs. All receptors come from a man aged 35-49 years with colorectal cancer.

The CDR3 loop is CSVEYYGYTF. Written as DNA, the CDR3 is TGCAGCGTTGAGTACTATGGCTACACCTTC. The chain joins TRBV29-1 to TRBJ1-2, with D uncertain. The germline V gene encodes CDR1 SQVTM and CDR2 ANQGSEA. There are 10 residues in the CDR3. V was pared by 3 bases and J by 3 bases, with 2 bases between.

The V gene is TRBV6-1, the J gene TRBJ2-1; D unresolved. The CDR3 contains 11 residues. V was trimmed by 2 bases and J by 8 bases, leaving 4 bases between them. The germline V gene encodes CDR1 MNHNS and CDR2 SASEGT. Here the CDR3 DNA reads TGTGCCAGCAGTGAATGGTATGAGCAGTTCTTC. It specifies CASSEWYEQFF.

This clone was found a few times. The CDR3 nucleotides read TGTGCCAGCACGGGGGGAGCGGGCCTGAACACCGGGGAGCTGTTTTTT. It encodes CASTGGAGLNTGELFF. The chain employs TRBV2 and TRBJ2-2, with TRBD2 matching over 7 bases. Germline V gene data show CDR1 as SNHLY and CDR2 as FYNNEI. The trim removed 7 bases at V and 1 base at J, leaving 9 bases unmatched. This CDR3 has 16 residues.

The V call is TRBV5-6, the J call TRBJ1-2, with 10 bases identical to TRBD1. V gave up 3 bases and J gave up 3 bases; unmatched junction bases: 2. Germline CDR1 reads SGHDT; CDR2 reads YYEEEE. This CDR3 comprises 14 residues. CDR3 sequence: CASSWDRGDYGYTF. The CDR3 DNA is TGTGCCAGCAGCTGGGACAGGGGAGACTATGGCTACACCTTC. The variable domain in full, completed from reference TRBV5-6 and TRBJ1-2, reads DAGVTQSPTHLIKTRGQQVTLRCSPKSGHDTVSWYQQALGQGPQFIFQYYEEEERQRGNFPDRFSGHQFPNYSSELNVNALLLGDSALYLCASSWDRGDYGYTFGSGTRLTVV.

The chain combines TRBV7-3 with TRBJ2-5; D ambiguous. The CDR3 has 13 amino acids. Trimming took 1 base from V and 3 from J, leaving 6 bases between them. Per the germline V gene, CDR1 is SGHTA and CDR2 is FQGTGA. The CDR3 DNA reads TGTGCCAGCAGCTTAAGGGCCGAAGAGACCCAGTACTTC. It is translated as CASSLRAEETQYF.

The V call is TRBV7-3, the J call TRBJ2-5, with D uncertain. Trimming left V 3 bases short and J 2 bases short, with 7 bases between. CDR1 and CDR2 from the germline V gene are SGHTA and FQGTGA. The CDR3 length is 13 residues. The CDR3 DNA reads as TGTGCCAGCAGCTTCTCTCGTCAAGAGACCCAGTACTTC. This translates into CASSFSRQETQYF.

This chain uses TRBV9 with TRBJ2-6, with D perhaps matching TRBD1 (6 bases). Per germline, CDR1 SGDLS and CDR2 YYNGEE. V was shortened by 4 bases and J by 0 bases, with 14 bases between the two germline ends. CDR3 length: 17 residues. This chain's CDR3 is CASSPPDSFSGANVLTF. The CDR3 nucleotides are TGTGCCAGCAGCCCCCCGGACAGTTTCTCTGGGGCCAACGTCCTGACTTTC.

The count of this clone is one. This sequence joins TRBV4-3 and TRBJ1-3, with D uncertain. The CDR3 runs to 16 residues. V lost 0 bases to trimming and J lost 2 bases, with 11 bases between them. Germline CDR1 reads LGHNA; CDR2 reads YSLEER. CDR3 sequence reads: CASSQELSGPGNTIYF. CDR3 DNA: TGCGCCAGCAGCCAAGAACTAAGCGGACCTGGAAACACCATATATTTT.

Only one count was recorded for this clone. The J gene is TRBJ1-2, the V gene TRBV9; D not resolved. The CDR3 spans 16 residues. Germline assignment: CDR1 SGDLS and CDR2 YYNGEE. The germline V and J ends were trimmed by 4 bases and 2 bases, with 18 bases remaining between them. The CDR3 sequence is CASSPSGLAVNYGYTF. DNA of the CDR3: TGTGCCAGCAGCCCGAGCGGGTTGGCGGTGAACTATGGCTACACCTTC.

The J gene is TRBJ2-2, the V gene TRBV2; D may be TRBD1 or TRBD2 (6 bases each). This CDR3 contains 15 residues. Germline CDR1 reads SNHLY; CDR2 reads FYNNEI. Trimming cost V 3 bases and J 4 bases, with 12 bases left between them. The CDR3 loop reads CASSDHGGGTGELFF. The DNA of the CDR3 is TGTGCCAGCAGTGATCACGGGGGCGGCACCGGGGAGCTGTTTTTT.